This entry describes one T cell receptor (beta chain). The source of the sample is a study of T-cell memory formation after mild COVID-19. The germline V and J ends were trimmed by 0 bases and 2 bases, with 13 bases remaining between them. Germline V gene lookup returns CDR1 LGHDT and CDR2 YNNKEL (reference sequence). The CDR3 runs 17 residues. Sample barcodes and UMIs were carried by the TCR alpha and TCR beta cDNA libraries that 5'RACE generated with constant-segment primers. TCRdb recomputed calls from the 5' RACE reads with MiXCR, one row per CDR3 protein. The sample records fewer than 700,000 distinct CDR3 sequences, around 17% being singletons.

The genes are TRBV3-1 and TRBJ2-2, with D unresolved. The sequencing sample was made of PBMCs or a T cell subset sorted from them (not recorded which). The TCR originated in an adult woman who had mild COVID-19 (a few samples of this study predate the infection). Cell type and time point are not known. The CDR3 coding sequence is TGTGCCAGCAGCCAAGATGACCGCAACGAAAACACCGGGGAGCTGTTTTTT. Protein: CASSQDDRNENTGELFF.